These 18 T cell receptor beta chains came from one sample sequenced in a study of shared clonotypes between healthy human individuals. Generated by immunoSEQ multiplex PCR, the TCRdb table keeps only in-frame clones and is missing some. Of roughly 500,000 clones in the sample, roughly 78% were seen once. Input material: PBMCs. The receptors originated from a woman in her 40s in good health. Some clones in this sample may be carry-over from other donors' samples.

The CDR3 loop reads CASSDLVDRGRDEQFF. DNA of the CDR3: TGTGCCAGCAGTGATTTGGTGGACAGGGGGCGGGATGAGCAGTTCTTC. The chain couples TRBV2 to TRBJ2-1, with 11 bases fitting TRBD1. The CDR3 has 16 amino acids. Looked up from germline, CDR1 is SNHLY and CDR2 is FYNNEI. V lost 3 bases and J lost 8; bases outside the gene matches: 9.

This rearrangement joins TRBV30 to TRBJ2-2; D is unresolved. Germline V gives CDR1 GTSNPN, CDR2 SVGIG (reference sequence). V dropped 0 bases and J dropped 4 bases, with 9 bases sitting between them. CDR3 length: 14 amino acids. The CDR3 region is CAWSVWAFTGELFF. The DNA of the CDR3 is TGTGCCTGGAGTGTTTGGGCATTCACCGGGGAGCTGTTTTTT.

This clone was seen once. V and J are TRBV5-6 and TRBJ2-7; D gene ambiguous. V lost 1 base, J lost 4 bases, and 9 bases lay in between. The CDR3 is 13 residues long. CDR1 is SGHDT, CDR2 YYEEEE, per germline. The CDR3 coding sequence is TGTGCCAGCAGCTTGTGTCGCTTGTACGAGCAGTACTTC. Amino acids: CASSLCRLYEQYF.

V is TRBV5-4 and J is TRBJ2-7; possible D gene TRBD2, 5 bases. The length of the CDR3 is 13 residues. Trimming cost V 6 bases and J 5 bases, with 15 bases left between them. Per germline, CDR1 SGHNT and CDR2 YYREEE (reference sequence). The CDR3 here is CASTDWDTDEQYF. The CDR3 region has the DNA TGTGCCAGCACGGACTGGGATACCGACGAGCAGTACTTC.

The rearrangement joins TRBV5-1 to TRBJ2-3; perhaps TRBD1 as D (6 bases). Germline lookup yields CDR1 SGHRS and CDR2 YFSETQ. Trimming cost V 4 bases and J 5 bases, with 14 bases left between them. This CDR3 has 14 residues. CDR3 protein: CASSGLQGGDTQYF. The DNA for the CDR3 is TGCGCCAGCAGCGGGCTCCAAGGGGGAGATACGCAGTATTTT.

The J gene is TRBJ2-7, the V gene TRBV2; D gene ambiguous. V was trimmed by 4 bases and J by 0 bases, leaving 10 bases between them. Germline V gives CDR1 SNHLY, CDR2 FYNNEI. This CDR3 comprises 14 residues. The CDR3 nucleotides read TGTGCCAGCAGTGGAGTTAGGAGCTCCTACGAGCAGTACTTC. Translating gives CASSGVRSSYEQYF. Variable domain in full (rest from reference TRBV2 and TRBJ2-7): EPEVTQTPSHQVTQMGQEVILRCVPISNHLYFYWYRQILGQKVEFLVSFYNNEISEKSEIFDDQFSVERPDGSNFTLKIRSTKLEDSAMYFCASSGVRSSYEQYFGPGTRLTVT.

The chain is built from TRBV5-1 and TRBJ2-5, with D possibly being TRBD2 (6 bases). Between the trimmed V and J ends, which lost 1 base and 2 bases, there was a span of 12 bases. The CDR3 runs to 15 residues. Per germline, CDR1 SGHRS and CDR2 YFSETQ. CDR3 residues: CASSLNGSPQETQYF. DNA of the CDR3: TGCGCCAGCAGCTTGAACGGGAGCCCACAAGAGACCCAGTACTTC.

The V and J genes are TRBV9 and TRBJ2-3, with D unclear. The CDR3 has 13 amino acids. Germline assignment: CDR1 SGDLS and CDR2 YYNGEE. V lost 3 bases, J lost 6 bases, and 11 bases lay in between. This chain's CDR3 is CASSALPGDTQYF. The CDR3 DNA follows: TGTGCCAGCAGCGCCCTTCCCGGGGATACGCAGTATTTT. Filled out from reference TRBV9 and TRBJ2-3, the complete variable domain reads DSGVTQTPKHLITATGQRVTLRCSPRSGDLSVYWYQQSLDQGLQFLIQYYNGEERAKGNILERFSAQQFPDLHSELNLSSLELGDSALYFCASSALPGDTQYFGPGTRLTVL.

The chain joins TRBV2 to TRBJ2-7; D may be TRBD2 (6 bases). In germline, CDR1 is SNHLY, CDR2 FYNNEI. The CDR3 is 14 amino acids. The ends were cut back, 7 bases at V and 2 bases at J, with 15 bases in the middle. DNA for the CDR3: TGTGCCAGCATTAGGCGGGACTCCACCTACGAGCAGTACTTC. This codes for CASIRRDSTYEQYF.

This clone was seen just once. The genes are TRBV27 and TRBJ2-7; perhaps D is TRBD1 or TRBD2 (6 bases each). From germline, CDR1 is MNHEY and CDR2 SMNVEV (reference sequence). The CDR3 is 13 residues long. Trimming cost V 5 bases and J 6 bases, with 14 bases left between them. The CDR3 nucleotides are TGTGCCAGCAGTCCGACAGGAGGGAGCGAGCAGTACTTC. Its protein product is CASSPTGGSEQYF.

This chain joins TRBV2 and TRBJ2-1; D may be TRBD1 (6 bases). V was trimmed by 5 bases and J by 10 bases, leaving 15 bases between them. There are 13 residues in the CDR3. Looked up from germline, CDR1 is SNHLY and CDR2 is FYNNEI. The CDR3 loop is CASSLGQGWEQFF. Written as DNA, the CDR3 is TGTGCCAGCAGTCTCGGGCAGGGGTGGGAGCAGTTCTTC.

This chain uses TRBV5-1 with TRBJ1-1; possibly TRBD1 for D (5 bases). CDR1 and CDR2 from the germline V gene are SGHRS and YFSETQ. V was shortened by 7 bases and J by 2 bases, with 15 bases between the two germline ends. The CDR3 covers 14 residues. The CDR3 region is CASRTQGSNTEAFF. The CDR3 DNA sequence: TGCGCCAGCCGTACCCAGGGATCCAACACTGAAGCTTTCTTT.

The chain uses TRBV27 and TRBJ2-7; D perhaps matches TRBD1 (6 bases). This CDR3 is built from 13 residues. Germline-derived CDR1 and CDR2 are MNHEY and SMNVEV (reference sequence). Deletions cut 3 bases from V and 4 bases from J, with 10 bases between. In nucleotides, the CDR3 is TGTGCCAGCAGTTTCGTGACAGGATACGAGCAGTACTTC. Encoded protein: CASSFVTGYEQYF.

The chain links TRBV6-5 to TRBJ1-1; D not certain. V gave up 4 bases and J gave up 1 base, with 7 bases separating them. The germline V gene encodes CDR1 MNHEY and CDR2 SVGAGI. The CDR3 covers 13 residues. As DNA, the CDR3 is TGTGCCAGCAGTTTCGCGACGAACACTGAAGCTTTCTTT. Protein: CASSFATNTEAFF.

This rearrangement joins TRBV6-5 to TRBJ1-2, with 7 bases matching TRBD1. The J segment lost 4 bases and the V segment lost 7 bases, leaving 12 bases of the junction unmatched. The CDR3 covers 15 residues. Germline values: CDR1 MNHEY, CDR2 SVGAGI. This chain's CDR3 is CASTLRGGGIYGYTF. CDR3 DNA sequence: TGTGCCAGCACCCTACGCGGAGGGGGCATCTATGGCTACACCTTC.

V and J are TRBV19 and TRBJ1-1; D is possibly TRBD1 (6 bases). This CDR3 spans 15 amino acids. Germline V gives CDR1 LNHDA, CDR2 SQIVND (reference sequence). The V and J ends lost 7 bases and 4 bases respectively, with 19 bases between them. DNA of the CDR3: TGTGCCAGTATCGGCAGAGCAGGGGCTGGCACTGAAGCTTTCTTT. Encoded protein: CASIGRAGAGTEAFF. The full variable domain, its missing parts supplied by reference TRBV19 and TRBJ1-1, is DGGITQSPKYLFRKEGQNVTLSCEQNLNHDAMYWYRQDPGQGLRLIYYSQIVNDFQKGDIAEGYSVSREKKESFPLTVTSAQKNPTAFYLCASIGRAGAGTEAFFGQGTRLTVV.

CDR3 sequence reads: CAIRGDRGENTEAFF. For the CDR3, the DNA is TGTGCCATCAGAGGGGACAGGGGCGAGAACACTGAAGCTTTCTTT. The rearrangement joins TRBV10-3 to TRBJ1-1; TRBD1 matches at 10 bases. V was clipped by 6 bases and J by 1 base; unmatched bases: 5. CDR1 ENHRY and CDR2 SYGVKD come from the germline V gene. The CDR3 runs 15 residues.

The J gene is TRBJ2-1, the V gene TRBV28; TRBD2 is a possible D gene (6 bases). The CDR3 runs to 11 residues. In germline, CDR1 is MDHEN, CDR2 SYDVKM. Trimming left V 8 bases short and J 12 bases short, with 14 bases between. CDR3 sequence: CASPWGGGQFF. The DNA of the CDR3 is TGTGCCAGCCCCTGGGGAGGTGGGCAGTTCTTC.